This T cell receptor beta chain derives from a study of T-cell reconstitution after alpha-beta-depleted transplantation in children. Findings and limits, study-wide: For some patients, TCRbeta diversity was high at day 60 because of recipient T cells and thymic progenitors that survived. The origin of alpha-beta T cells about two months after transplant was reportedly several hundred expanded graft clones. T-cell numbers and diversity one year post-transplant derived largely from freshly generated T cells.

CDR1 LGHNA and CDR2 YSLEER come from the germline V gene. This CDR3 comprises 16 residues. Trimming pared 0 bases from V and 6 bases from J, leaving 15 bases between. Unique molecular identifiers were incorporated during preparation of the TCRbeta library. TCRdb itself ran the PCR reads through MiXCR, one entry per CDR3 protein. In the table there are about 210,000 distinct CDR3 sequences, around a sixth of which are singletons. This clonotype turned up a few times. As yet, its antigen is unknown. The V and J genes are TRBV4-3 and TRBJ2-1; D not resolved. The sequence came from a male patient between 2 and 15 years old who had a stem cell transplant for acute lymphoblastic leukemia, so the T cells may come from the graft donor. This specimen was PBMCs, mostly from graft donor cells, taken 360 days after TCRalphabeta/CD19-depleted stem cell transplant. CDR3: CASSQEASPTLNEQFF. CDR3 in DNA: TGCGCCAGCAGCCAAGAGGCCAGCCCGACCCTCAATGAGCAGTTCTTC.